This T cell receptor (beta chain) was profiled in a study of beta chain features in type 1 diabetes. Study-level findings and limits: A greater similarity of naive, central memory and Treg TCRB repertoires was seen among patients than among healthy donors. TCRB CDR3 length was moderately but significantly reduced in all four CD4+ subsets of Type 1 diabetes patients.

The entirety of the isolated RNA underwent reverse transcription, so expressed TCRB transcripts were sequenced. The table came from immunoSEQ multiplex PCR; TCRdb's copy has only in-frame clones and leaves some out. This repertoire shows fewer than 400,000 clones, roughly 9% found once; its top ten account for over 0.95%. The V gene lost 5 bases and the J gene lost 7 bases, with 10 bases spanning the gap. The CDR3 contains 12 residues. Germline values: CDR1 SGHTA, CDR2 FQGNSA. This clone came up a few times. What it recognizes is unknown. The chain has TRBV7-2 and TRBJ2-3, with D unresolved. The receptor was isolated from a man in his thirties or forties with type 1 diabetes. Sequenced: central memory CD4+ T cells from blood. The CDR3 region is CASSPDLHTQYF. The CDR3 DNA sequence: TGTGCCAGCAGCCCCGACTTGCATACGCAGTATTTT.